Many counts were recorded for the clone carrying this T cell receptor (beta chain). Its antigen is still unknown. This sample stems from a study of regulatory T cells in long-lasting Graves disease. Study conclusions and caveats: Persistent disease was characterized by preferential usage of TRBV28, TRBJ1-2 and TRBJ2-5. Newly diagnosed patients shared 950 to 1,000 public clonotypes; persistent patients shared some 2,600.

Documented time point: persistent/refractory GD, antithyroid drugs over 5 years with positive TRAb. The TCR library was made from RNA extracted from PBMCs. Building the TCR beta libraries relied on iRepertoire HTBI primers, and CDR3 regions underwent Arm-PCR. TCRdb analysed the multiplex PCR reads with MiXCR anew, one entry per CDR3 protein. The sample lists hundreds of thousands of distinct CDR3 sequences, approximately 31% seen once, with 40% to 50% in the top ten. V lost 4 bases, J lost 1 base, and 4 bases stayed unmatched. Germline loops: CDR1 LGHNT, CDR2 FRNRAP. The CDR3 length is 16 residues. This material consisted of peripheral blood mononuclear cells (PBMCs), taken when the disease was refractory, from a patient treated with antithyroid drugs. This sequence joins TRBV12-5 and TRBJ1-1, with TRBD1 matching over 12 bases. The clonotype was recovered from a female donor with Graves disease. In nucleotides, the CDR3 is TGTGCTAGTGGTTCCGGGACAGGGGGCAGGAACACTGAAGCTTTCTTT. Translation gives CASGSGTGGRNTEAFF.